This T cell receptor (beta chain) was captured in a study of OX40 agonist ivuxolimab in advanced cancers. Across the whole study: Patients got intravenous ivuxolimab at 0.01 to 10 mg/kg every 2 weeks.

The assay was immunoSEQ multiplex PCR, and TCRdb's table has in-frame clones only and misses some. The sample has about 120,000 clones; 75% to 90% are singletons. This CDR3 has 13 residues. The V and J ends lost 5 bases and 5 bases respectively, with 10 bases between them. From germline, CDR1 is SSHAT and CDR2 FNYEAQ (reference sequence). The chain couples TRBV7-7 to TRBJ2-1; D perhaps matches TRBD1 (6 bases). The sequences come from CD4+ or CD8+ T cells sorted from blood, collected in a trial of the OX40 agonist ivuxolimab. This receptor was taken from an adult with an advanced solid tumor such as melanoma, head and neck, liver or kidney cancer. The CDR3 region is CASSPDRNNEQFF. The CDR3 bases are TGTGCCAGCAGCCCTGACAGGAACAATGAGCAGTTCTTC.